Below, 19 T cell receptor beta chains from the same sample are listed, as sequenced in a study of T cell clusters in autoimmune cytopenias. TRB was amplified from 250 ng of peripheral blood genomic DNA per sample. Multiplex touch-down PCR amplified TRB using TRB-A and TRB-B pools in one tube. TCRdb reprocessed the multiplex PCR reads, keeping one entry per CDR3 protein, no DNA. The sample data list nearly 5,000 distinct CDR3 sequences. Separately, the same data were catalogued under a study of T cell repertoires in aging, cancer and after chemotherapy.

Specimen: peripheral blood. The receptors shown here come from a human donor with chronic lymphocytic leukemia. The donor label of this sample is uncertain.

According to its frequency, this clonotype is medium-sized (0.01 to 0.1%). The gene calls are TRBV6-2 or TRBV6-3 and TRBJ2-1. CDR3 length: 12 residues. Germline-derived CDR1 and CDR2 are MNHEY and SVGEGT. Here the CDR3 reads CASSSDYYEQFF.

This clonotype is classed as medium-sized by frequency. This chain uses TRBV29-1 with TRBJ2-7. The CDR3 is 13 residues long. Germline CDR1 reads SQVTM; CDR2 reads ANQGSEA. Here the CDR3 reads CSVVGSPSYEQYF.

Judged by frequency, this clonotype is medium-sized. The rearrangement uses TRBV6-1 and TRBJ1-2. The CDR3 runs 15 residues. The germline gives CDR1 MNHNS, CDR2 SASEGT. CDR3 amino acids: CASSEVRTENYGYTF.

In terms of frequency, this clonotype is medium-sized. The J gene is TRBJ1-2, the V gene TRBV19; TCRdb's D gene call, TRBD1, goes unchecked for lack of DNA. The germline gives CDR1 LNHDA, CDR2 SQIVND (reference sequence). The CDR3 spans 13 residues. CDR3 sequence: CASSFSGDYGYTF.

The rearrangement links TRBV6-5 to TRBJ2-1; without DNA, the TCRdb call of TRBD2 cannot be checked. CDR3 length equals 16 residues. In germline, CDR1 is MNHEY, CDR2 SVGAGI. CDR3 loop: CASRASSGGVYNEQFF.

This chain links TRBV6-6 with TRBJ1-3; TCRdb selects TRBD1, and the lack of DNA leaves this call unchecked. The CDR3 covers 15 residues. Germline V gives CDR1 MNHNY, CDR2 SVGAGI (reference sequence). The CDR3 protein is CASSQTGSTENTIYF.

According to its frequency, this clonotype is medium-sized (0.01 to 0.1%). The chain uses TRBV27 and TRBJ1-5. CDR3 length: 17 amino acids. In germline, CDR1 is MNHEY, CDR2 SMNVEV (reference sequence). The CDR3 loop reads CASSRRGGVTSNQPQHF.

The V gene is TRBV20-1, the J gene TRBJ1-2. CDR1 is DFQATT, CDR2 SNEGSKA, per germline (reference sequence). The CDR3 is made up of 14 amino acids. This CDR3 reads CSAYLGSLSYGYTF.

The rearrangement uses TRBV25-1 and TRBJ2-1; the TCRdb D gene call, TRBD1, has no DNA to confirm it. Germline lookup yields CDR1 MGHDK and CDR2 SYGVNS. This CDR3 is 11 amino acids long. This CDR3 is CAGGGYNEQFF.

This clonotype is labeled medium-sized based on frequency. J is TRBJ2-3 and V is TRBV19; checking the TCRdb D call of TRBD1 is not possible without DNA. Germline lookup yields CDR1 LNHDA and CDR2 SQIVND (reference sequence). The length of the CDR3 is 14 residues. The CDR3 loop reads CASSIAPETDTQYF.

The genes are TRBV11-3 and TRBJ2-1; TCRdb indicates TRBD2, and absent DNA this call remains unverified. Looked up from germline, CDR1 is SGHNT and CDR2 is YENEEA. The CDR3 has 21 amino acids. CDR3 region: CASSFRPWVLAGGGSYNEQFF.

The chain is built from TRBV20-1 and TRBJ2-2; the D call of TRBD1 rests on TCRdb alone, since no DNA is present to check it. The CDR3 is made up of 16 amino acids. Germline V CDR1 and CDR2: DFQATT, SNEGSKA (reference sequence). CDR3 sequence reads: CSARGTGRMNTGELFF.

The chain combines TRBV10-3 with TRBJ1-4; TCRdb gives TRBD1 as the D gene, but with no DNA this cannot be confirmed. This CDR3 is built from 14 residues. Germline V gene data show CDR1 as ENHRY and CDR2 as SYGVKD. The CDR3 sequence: CAISVVGGREKLFF.

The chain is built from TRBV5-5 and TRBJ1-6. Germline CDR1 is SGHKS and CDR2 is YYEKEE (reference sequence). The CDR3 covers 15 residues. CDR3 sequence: CASSLLGSYNSPLHF. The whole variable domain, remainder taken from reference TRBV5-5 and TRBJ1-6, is DAGVTQSPTHLIKTRGQQVTLRCSPISGHKSVSWYQQVLGQGPQFIFQYYEKEERGRGNFPDRFSARQFPNYSSELNVNALLLGDSALYLCASSLLGSYNSPLHFGNGTRLTVT.

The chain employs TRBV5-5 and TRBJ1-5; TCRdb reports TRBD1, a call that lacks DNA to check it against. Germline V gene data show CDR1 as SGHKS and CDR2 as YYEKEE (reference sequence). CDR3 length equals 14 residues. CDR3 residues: CASSTRQGNQPQHF.

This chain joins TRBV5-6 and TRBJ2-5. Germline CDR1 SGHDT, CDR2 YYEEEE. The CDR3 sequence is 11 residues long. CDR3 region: CASRRKETQYF.

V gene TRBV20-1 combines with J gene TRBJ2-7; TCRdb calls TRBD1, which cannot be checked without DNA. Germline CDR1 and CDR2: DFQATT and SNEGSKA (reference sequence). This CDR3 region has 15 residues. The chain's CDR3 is CSAWGGSTNSYEQYF.

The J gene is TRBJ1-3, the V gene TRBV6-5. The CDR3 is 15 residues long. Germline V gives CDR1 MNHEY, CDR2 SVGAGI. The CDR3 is CASSYSTAPGNTIYF.

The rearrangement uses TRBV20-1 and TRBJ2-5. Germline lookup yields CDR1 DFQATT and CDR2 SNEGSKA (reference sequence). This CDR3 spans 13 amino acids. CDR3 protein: CSARDMYQETQYF.